These 24 T cell receptor beta chains were sequenced from one sample in a study of blood T cells in healthy people across ages. For the second PCR, which ran for roughly 6 to 12 cycles, a sample-barcoded 5' primer and a J-beta primer mix were used. TCRdb processed the 5' RACE reads anew with MiXCR; each CDR3 protein has one entry. The sample holds under 800,000 distinct CDR3 sequences; around 20% are singletons and the top ten take 3.5% to 4%. Sequenced input: blood. Every receptor here comes from a man aged 65 to 79 in good health.

This clonotype was detected many times. The chain has TRBV7-2 and TRBJ2-5; 14 bases are shared with TRBD2. The junction had 7 bases not matched to a gene; V was cut back by 4 bases and J by 0 bases. The CDR3 is 18 amino acids. The germline V gene encodes CDR1 SGHTA and CDR2 FQGNSA. This CDR3 is CASSSSGLAGAYQETQYF. In nucleotides, the CDR3 is TGTGCCAGCAGCTCATCGGGACTAGCGGGGGCCTACCAAGAGACCCAGTACTTC.

In this sample, this clonotype turned up many times. V is TRBV7-2 and J is TRBJ2-5; D is ambiguous. The CDR3 runs 11 residues. V was clipped by 6 bases and J by 5 bases, with 7 bases between them. The V gene's germline CDR1 is SGHTA and CDR2 FQGNSA. CDR3 residues: CASSQWETQYF. The CDR3 region has the DNA TGTGCCAGCAGTCAATGGGAGACCCAGTACTTC.

The chain combines TRBV3-1 with TRBJ1-2, with 8 bases lining up with TRBD1. Germline trimming cut 3 bases from V and 3 bases from J; bases unmatched to any gene: 3. CDR3 length: 14 amino acids. Germline V gene sequence: CDR1 LGHDT, CDR2 YNNKEL (reference sequence). This chain's CDR3 is CASSQTGVDYGYTF. DNA for the CDR3: TGTGCCAGCAGCCAGACAGGGGTGGACTATGGCTACACCTTC.

The V and J genes are TRBV9 and TRBJ2-1, with 7 bases lining up with TRBD1. Germline lookup yields CDR1 SGDLS and CDR2 YYNGEE. The CDR3 loop spans 14 amino acids. V gave up 5 bases and J gave up 5 bases; unmatched junction bases: 7. The CDR3 loop is CASRETGDNNEQFF. The CDR3 DNA sequence: TGTGCCAGCAGAGAAACAGGGGACAACAATGAGCAGTTCTTC.

The chain joins TRBV29-1 to TRBJ1-4; D unclear. CDR1 SQVTM and CDR2 ANQGSEA come from the germline V gene. This CDR3 is built from 13 residues. Trimming removed 4 bases from V and 6 bases from J, with 12 bases in between. The CDR3 loop reads CSVVMGGDEKLFF. The CDR3 nucleotides are TGCAGCGTTGTAATGGGAGGCGATGAAAAACTGTTTTTT.

The chain uses TRBV7-8 and TRBJ2-5; 12 positions match TRBD2. With the DNA end fitting TRBJ2-1 better, the J assignment may be wrong. The CDR3 contains 16 residues. In germline, CDR1 is SGHVS, CDR2 FQNEAQ. The CDR3 DNA sequence: TGTGCCAGCAGCTCAATGCCGGGACTAGCGGGCAATGAGCAGTTCTTC. Its translation: CASSSMPGLAGNEQFF.

This clonotype showed up many times. V usage is TRBV7-3 and J usage is TRBJ2-5, with D unclear. CDR3 length equals 13 residues. V lost 5 bases and J 0 bases, leaving 7 bases between the germline ends. Looked up from germline, CDR1 is SGHTA and CDR2 is FQGTGA. Here the CDR3 DNA reads TGTGCCAGCAGCCCAACGTACCAAGAGACCCAGTACTTC. It is translated as CASSPTYQETQYF.

The chain carries TRBV27 and TRBJ2-7; 7 bases align to TRBD1. The CDR3 runs 15 residues. CDR1 and CDR2 (germline): MNHEY, SMNVEV (reference sequence). V was pared by 3 bases and J by 4 bases, with 9 bases of the junction left unmatched. The CDR3 sequence is CASSFNLPGGYEQYF. Here the CDR3 DNA reads TGTGCCAGCAGTTTTAATCTCCCAGGGGGTTACGAGCAGTACTTC.

The sample holds a few counts of this clonotype. The chain combines TRBV12-3 or TRBV12-4 with TRBJ1-3; D possibly corresponds to TRBD1 (5 bases). V lost 8 bases and J 3 bases, leaving 20 bases between the germline ends. This CDR3 has 16 residues. The CDR3 DNA reads TGTGCCAGCGCCCTCGACAGTCCAAGAAGTGGAAACACCATATATTTT. It yields the protein CASALDSPRSGNTIYF.

The chain employs TRBV9 and TRBJ2-5, with TRBD2 matching 8 bases. CDR1 and CDR2 (germline): SGDLS, YYNGEE. The CDR3 has 16 residues. Trimming took 2 bases from V and 0 from J; bases not matched to a gene: 6. The CDR3 region is CASSVNPREDQETQYF. CDR3 DNA: TGTGCCAGCAGCGTTAATCCGCGGGAGGACCAAGAGACCCAGTACTTC.

This clonotype was recorded at least ten times. The chain combines TRBV5-1 with TRBJ1-1, with D hard to call. CDR3 length equals 14 residues. Germline V lookup: CDR1 SGHRS, CDR2 YFSETQ. Between the trimmed V and J ends, which lost 2 bases and 1 base, there was a span of 9 bases. The CDR3 sequence is CASSFRSPNTEAFF. The DNA of the CDR3 is TGCGCCAGCAGCTTCAGGTCCCCGAACACTGAAGCTTTCTTT.

This clonotype was observed a few times. V is TRBV7-2 and J is TRBJ1-4; tentatively, D is TRBD1 (6 bases). Trimming took 5 bases from V and 5 from J, leaving 15 bases between them. There are 15 residues in the CDR3. Germline values: CDR1 SGHTA, CDR2 FQGNSA. The CDR3 here is CASSLAGGLNEKLFF. In DNA form, the CDR3 reads TGTGCCAGCAGCCTTGCTGGGGGCTTGAATGAAAAACTGTTTTTT.

The chain combines TRBV28 with TRBJ2-7; D remains ambiguous. The length of the CDR3 is 11 residues. V was cut by 2 bases and J by 8 bases, with 7 bases left in between. Germline-derived CDR1 and CDR2 are MDHEN and SYDVKM. The CDR3 region has the DNA TGTGCCAGCAGTTTAGTCGATAAGCAGTACTTC. It encodes CASSLVDKQYF.

The J gene is TRBJ2-5, the V gene TRBV7-9; perhaps TRBD1 as D (5 bases). The V gene's germline CDR1 is SEHNR and CDR2 FQNEAQ (reference sequence). The CDR3 spans 13 residues. The CDR3 reads CSSVRVSGETQYF. CDR3 nucleotide sequence: TGTAGCTCCGTCAGGGTCTCCGGGGAGACCCAGTACTTC.

Only a few counts were recorded for this clonotype. This chain joins TRBV6-2 or TRBV6-3 and TRBJ2-6; 9 positions match TRBD1. In germline, CDR1 is MNHEY, CDR2 SVGEGT. V shed 6 bases, J shed 0 bases, and the junction held 9 bases outside the gene matches. CDR3 length: 18 residues. The CDR3 DNA sequence: TGTGCCAGCAGGAAACAGGGGGCTCTTCGCTCTGGGGCCAACGTCCTGACTTTC. It encodes CASRKQGALRSGANVLTF.

The chain combines TRBV5-1 with TRBJ1-4, with TRBD1 as a possible D gene (6 bases). Trimming cost V 2 bases and J 8 bases, with 13 bases left between them. Germline-derived CDR1 and CDR2 are SGHRS and YFSETQ. The CDR3 loop spans 14 amino acids. The CDR3: CASSLQGTGEKLFF. CDR3 in DNA: TGCGCCAGCAGCTTACAGGGAACAGGGGAAAAACTGTTTTTT. Combining the CDR3 with reference TRBV5-1 and TRBJ1-4 gives the whole variable domain KAGVTQTPRYLIKTRGQQVTLSCSPISGHRSVSWYQQTPGQGLQFLFEYFSETQRNKGNFPGRFSGRQFSNSRSEMNVSTLELGDSALYLCASSLQGTGEKLFFGSGTQLSVL.

At least ten counts were recorded for this clonotype. The gene calls are TRBV2 and TRBJ2-7; D not resolved. Looked up from germline, CDR1 is SNHLY and CDR2 is FYNNEI. Trimming took off 5 bases at V and 3 bases at J, with 11 bases between the two ends. This CDR3 is 13 amino acids long. The CDR3 DNA reads as TGTGCCAGCAGTACCCCGGAGAGCTACGAGCAGTACTTC. Translated: CASSTPESYEQYF.

A word on this clonotype: One end of the junction is discordant with germline, which a read error may explain. The chain combines TRBV15 with TRBJ2-3, with a possible D match to TRBD2 (6 bases). The CDR3 covers 16 residues. From germline, CDR1 is LNHNV and CDR2 YYDKDF (reference sequence). CDR3 sequence (DNA): TGTGCCACCAGCAGAGCCGGGGGAGTGGTAACAGATGCGCAGTATTTT. This gives the protein CATSRAGGVVTDAQYF.

This clonotype was found a few times. V and J are TRBV4-1 and TRBJ2-3; D uncertain. The CDR3 totals 16 residues. The V and J ends lost 1 base and 1 base respectively, with 12 bases between them. CDR1 and CDR2 from the germline V gene are MGHRA and YSYEKL. The CDR3 reads CASSQVFARGTDTQYF. CDR3 DNA sequence: TGCGCCAGCAGCCAAGTCTTCGCCCGGGGCACAGATACGCAGTATTTT.

The chain combines TRBV7-8 with TRBJ2-5; D may match TRBD1 or TRBD2 (5 bases each). The germline V gene encodes CDR1 SGHVS and CDR2 FQNEAQ. The CDR3 loop spans 14 amino acids. V was pared by 0 bases and J by 5 bases, with 10 bases between. This CDR3 is CASSLAVRGETQYF. CDR3 sequence (DNA): TGTGCCAGCAGCTTAGCGGTGAGGGGTGAGACCCAGTACTTC.

The chain uses TRBV18 and TRBJ2-5; 9 positions agree with TRBD1. The CDR3 is 15 residues long. The junction had 6 bases not matched to a gene; V was cut back by 0 bases and J by 7 bases. CDR1 KGHSH and CDR2 LQKENI come from the germline V gene. This CDR3 reads CASSPPDRGGATQYF. CDR3 sequence (DNA): TGTGCCAGCTCACCACCGGACAGGGGAGGCGCGACCCAGTACTTC. The complete variable domain, with remaining parts taken from reference TRBV18 and TRBJ2-5, reads NAGVMQNPRHLVRRRGQEARLRCSPMKGHSHVYWYRQLPEEGLKFMVYLQKENIIDESGMPKERFSAEFPKEGPSILRIQQVVRGDSAAYFCASSPPDRGGATQYFGPGTRLLVL.

The chain has TRBV9 and TRBJ1-5, with D perhaps TRBD1 (6 bases). V lost 2 bases and J 2 bases, leaving 8 bases between the germline ends. The germline V gene encodes CDR1 SGDLS and CDR2 YYNGEE. CDR3 length: 14 residues. CDR3 DNA: TGTGCCAGCAGCGTGGGGGCAGGCAATCAGCCCCAGCATTTT. This gives the protein CASSVGAGNQPQHF.

Turning to this clonotype: A much larger clone lies one base from this, so it may be a read error. The chain recombines TRBV18 with TRBJ2-4; 8 nucleotides match TRBD1. The CDR3 totals 15 residues. Germline lookup yields CDR1 KGHSH and CDR2 LQKENI. Here the CDR3 DNA reads TGTGCCAGCTCACCGGGCAGGGGGCTCCAAAACATTCGGTACTTC. Translated, it gives CASSPGRGLQNIRYF.

The chain couples TRBV4-1 to TRBJ1-5; D gene uncertain. V dropped 0 bases and J dropped 1 base, with 4 bases sitting between them. This CDR3 has 14 residues. Germline assignment: CDR1 MGHRA and CDR2 YSYEKL. The DNA of the CDR3 is TGCGCCAGCAGCCAAGACGAGAGCAATCAGCCCCAGCATTTT. Translation gives CASSQDESNQPQHF.